Each of the 6 T cell receptor beta chains below was sequenced from the same sample in a study of identical twins. TCRdb processed the 5' RACE reads anew with MiXCR; each CDR3 protein has one entry. The profile shows approximately 700,000 distinct CDR3 sequences, 15% to 20% of them singletons. The data also belong to a second study, concerning T cells expressing NK-cell markers.

Input material: PBMCs. The source is a woman aged 18 to 35 in good health.

The table lists this clonotype with a few counts. The gene calls are TRBV12-3 or TRBV12-4 and TRBJ2-7; 8 bases match TRBD1. J was trimmed by 6 bases and V by 3 bases; bases with no gene match: 7. The CDR3 sequence is 14 residues long. The CDR3 spells CASSFQGAFGEQYF. CDR3 DNA: TGTGCCAGCAGTTTTCAGGGGGCCTTTGGCGAGCAGTACTTC.

This clonotype has only a few counts. The junction does not match germline at one end; this may be a read error. This sequence joins TRBV6-1 and TRBJ2-1, with D tentatively TRBD1 (5 bases). The CDR3 loop spans 11 amino acids. Germline V gene sequence: CDR1 MNHNS, CDR2 SASEGT. CDR3 DNA: TGTGCCAGCAGTGAAAGGGGCCGCGGAGTCTTC. Protein product: CASSERGRGVF.

This clonotype turned up a few times. The chain's CDR3 is CSATGTPMNEQYF. The CDR3 DNA is TGCAGTGCAACCGGGACTCCGATGAACGAGCAGTACTTC. The V call is TRBV20-1, the J call TRBJ2-7; D perhaps matches TRBD2 (6 bases). The CDR3 consists of 13 residues. Per the germline V gene, CDR1 is DFQATT and CDR2 is SNEGSKA (reference sequence). The ends were cut back, 6 bases at V and 5 bases at J, with 17 bases in the middle.

The chain has TRBV29-1 and TRBJ2-5; D call uncertain. Germline values: CDR1 SQVTM, CDR2 ANQGSEA. V dropped 7 bases and J dropped 1 base, with 7 bases sitting between them. The CDR3 spans 11 residues. CDR3 nucleotides: TGCAGCGGAGTGCTCCAAGAGACCCAGTACTTC. Protein: CSGVLQETQYF.

The chain's CDR3 is CSAVRQAETQYF. As DNA, the CDR3 is TGCAGCGCTGTTCGTCAGGCGGAGACCCAGTACTTC. The V gene is TRBV29-1, the J gene TRBJ2-5; no clear D gene. This CDR3 contains 12 residues. Germline V lookup: CDR1 SQVTM, CDR2 ANQGSEA. V lost 7 bases to trimming and J lost 5 bases, with 14 bases between them. Complete variable domain (other parts from reference TRBV29-1 and TRBJ2-5): SAVISQKPSRDICQRGTSLTIQCQVDSQVTMMFWYRQQPGQSLTLIATANQGSEATYESGFVIDKFPISRPNLTFSTLTVSNMSPEDSSIYLCSAVRQAETQYFGPGTRLLVL.

This clonotype was detected a few times. This chain's CDR3 is CASAGVNSNQPQHF. DNA for the CDR3: TGTGCCAGCGCAGGCGTGAATAGCAATCAGCCCCAGCATTTT. V gene TRBV27 combines with J gene TRBJ1-5; D uncertain. CDR1 is MNHEY and CDR2 is SMNVEV in the germline V gene (reference sequence). CDR3 length: 14 amino acids. V was pared by 8 bases and J by 0 bases, with 11 bases between.